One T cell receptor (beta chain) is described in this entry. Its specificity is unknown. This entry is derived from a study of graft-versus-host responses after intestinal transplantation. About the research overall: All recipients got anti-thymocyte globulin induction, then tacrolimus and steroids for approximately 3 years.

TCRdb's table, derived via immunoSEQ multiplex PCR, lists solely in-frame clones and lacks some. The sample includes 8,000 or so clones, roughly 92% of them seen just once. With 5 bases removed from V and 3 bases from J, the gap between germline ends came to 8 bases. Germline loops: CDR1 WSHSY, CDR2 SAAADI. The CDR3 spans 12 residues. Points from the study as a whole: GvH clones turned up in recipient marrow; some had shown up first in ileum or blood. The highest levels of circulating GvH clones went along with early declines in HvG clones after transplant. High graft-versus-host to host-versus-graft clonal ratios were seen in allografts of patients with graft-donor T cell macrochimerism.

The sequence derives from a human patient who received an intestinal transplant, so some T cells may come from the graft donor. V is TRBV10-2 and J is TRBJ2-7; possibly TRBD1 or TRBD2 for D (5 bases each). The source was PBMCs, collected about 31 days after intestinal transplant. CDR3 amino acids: CASSLGDYEQYF. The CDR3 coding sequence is TGCGCCAGCAGTCTGGGGGACTACGAGCAGTACTTC.